This T cell receptor (beta chain) was captured in a study of PD-1 blockade in classical Hodgkin lymphoma. General study findings and limits: Unlike CD8+ TCR diversity, which did not rise significantly by C4D1, CD4+ TCR diversity did. Nivolumab initiation under 1 year post-ASCT meant exclusion. The diversity seen at baseline in complete responders resembled that of newly diagnosed patients.

TCRdb's copy holds only in-frame clones and misses some; the assay was immunoSEQ multiplex PCR. The repertoire consists of about 25,000 clones, with about nine tenths occurring once and the leading ten covering 2.5%. The V end lost 5 bases, the J end lost 9 bases, and 14 bases lay between the germline ends. Germline assignment: CDR1 MNHEY and CDR2 SMNVEV (reference sequence). The CDR3 has 13 amino acids. Every patient experienced relapse after autologous stem cell transplantation, and brentuximab vedotin exposure varied. Comments on this clone: Its antigen is still unknown.

The receptor was isolated from a human donor with classical Hodgkin lymphoma. The source was peripheral blood mononuclear cells (PBMCs), collected at baseline. The V gene is TRBV27, the J gene TRBJ1-5; possibly TRBD1 for D (6 bases). The CDR3 DNA sequence: TGTGCCAGCAGTCACACCAGGGGACTGCCCCAGCATTTT. Translated, it gives CASSHTRGLPQHF.